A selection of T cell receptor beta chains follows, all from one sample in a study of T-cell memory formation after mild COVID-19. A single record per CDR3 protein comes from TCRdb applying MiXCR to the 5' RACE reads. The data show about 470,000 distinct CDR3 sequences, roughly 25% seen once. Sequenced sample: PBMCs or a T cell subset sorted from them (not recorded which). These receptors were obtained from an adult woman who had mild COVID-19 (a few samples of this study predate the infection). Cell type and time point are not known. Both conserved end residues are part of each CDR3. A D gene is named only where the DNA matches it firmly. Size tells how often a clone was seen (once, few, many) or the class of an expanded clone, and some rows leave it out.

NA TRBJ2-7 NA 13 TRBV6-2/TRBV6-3 TGTGCCAGCAGTCCCACAGGCAGCCGGGGGCAGTACTTC CASSPTGSRGQYF
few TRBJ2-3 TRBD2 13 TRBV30 TGTGCCTGGGGGATGACTAGCAGTGATACGCAGTATTTT CAWGMTSSDTQYF
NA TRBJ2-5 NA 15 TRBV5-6 TGTGCCAGCAGCTTGGAGACTCCGTACCAAGAGACCCAGTACTTC CASSLETPYQETQYF
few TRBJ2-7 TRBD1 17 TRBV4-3 TGCGCCAGCAGCCAAGATTGGGGCTGGACAGGGACCTACGAGCAGTACTTC CASSQDWGWTGTYEQYF
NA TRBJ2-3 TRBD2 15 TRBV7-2 TGTGCCAGCAGCCACCCGGCGGGAGGGATATATACGCAGTATTTT CASSHPAGGIYTQYF
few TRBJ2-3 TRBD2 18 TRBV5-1 TGCGCCAGCAGCTTCCCGGCTAGCGGGAGTGGAGGCACAGATACGCAGTATTTT CASSFPASGSGGTDTQYF
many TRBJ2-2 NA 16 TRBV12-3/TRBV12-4 TGTGCCAGCAGTTTAGCGCTTACAGGTGGTGACGGGGAGCTGTTTTTT CASSLALTGGDGELFF
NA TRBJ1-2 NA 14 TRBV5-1 TGCGCCAGCAGTGGGACAAACGCTAACTATGGCTACACCTTC CASSGTNANYGYTF
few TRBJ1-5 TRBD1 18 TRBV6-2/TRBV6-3 TGTGCCAGCAGTTCCCTTTGGACAGGGGGGTTTATCCCTCAGCCCCAGCATTTT CASSSLWTGGFIPQPQHF
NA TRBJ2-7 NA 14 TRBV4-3 TGCGCCAGCAGCCCCTTCAGTGGAGGCTACGAGCAGTACTTC CASSPFSGGYEQYF
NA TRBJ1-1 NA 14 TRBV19 TGTGCCAGTTCCGTTAAAGTTTTCGGCACTGAAGCTTTCTTT CASSVKVFGTEAFF
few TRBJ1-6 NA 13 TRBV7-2 TGTGCCAGCCAGCAGACCTATAATTCACCCCTCCACTTT CASQQTYNSPLHF
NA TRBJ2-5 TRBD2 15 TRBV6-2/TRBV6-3 TGTGCCAGCAGCCGACCCGGACTAGAAGGGGTGACCCAGTACTTC CASSRPGLEGVTQYF
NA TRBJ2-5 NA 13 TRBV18 TGTGCCAGCTCCATAGGACGCGCCGAGGCCCAGTACTTC CASSIGRAEAQYF
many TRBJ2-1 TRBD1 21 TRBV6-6 TGTGCCAGCAGTCCCCAACAGGGGGCGCGCTCATCATCGAGCTCCTACAATGAGCAGTTCTTC CASSPQQGARSSSSSYNEQFF
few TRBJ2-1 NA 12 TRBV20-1 TGCAGTCCTCTATATGGGGACAATGAGCAGTTCTTC CSPLYGDNEQFF